This T cell receptor (beta chain) was retrieved from a study of response to subunit inactivated influenza vaccine. Study-level findings and limits: A suggestion made by the authors is that each seasonal influenza vaccination recruits few new T cells.

Trimming left V 2 bases short and J 0 bases short, with 8 bases between. This CDR3 has 15 amino acids. Germline CDR1 and CDR2: MNHEY and SVGAGI. With respect to this clonotype: Antigen unknown.

TCRdb called the RT-PCR reads again in MiXCR, with one record for every CDR3 protein. The table has just over 300,000 distinct CDR3 sequences, roughly 20% seen once. The V gene is TRBV6-5, the J gene TRBJ1-3, with a tentative D call TRBD1 (5 bases). The material was PBMCs from blood, obtained roughly 20 months after vaccination. The TCR sequence derives from a man between 50 and 69 years old who received an inactivated influenza vaccine. This chain's CDR3 is CASSYVGTSGNTIYF. As DNA, the CDR3 is TGTGCCAGCAGTTACGTCGGGACCTCTGGAAACACCATATATTTT.